A selection of T cell receptor beta chains follows, all from one sample in a study of T-cell reconstitution after alpha-beta-depleted transplantation in children. Via MiXCR, TCRdb re-called the PCR reads, giving one row per CDR3 protein. The sample holds approximately 1,000,000 distinct CDR3 sequences, 25% to 30% seen once. This material consisted of PBMCs, mostly from graft donor cells, taken 360 days after TCRalphabeta/CD19-depleted stem cell transplant. The receptor set was obtained from a boy in the first two years of life who had a stem cell transplant for SCID, so the T cells may come from the graft donor. Both conserved end residues are part of each CDR3. The order of the fields is CDR3 protein, V gene, J gene.

CDR3: CASSFRAGYEQYF; V: TRBV5-6; J: TRBJ2-7
CDR3: CASSQDTSLPGTGELFF; V: TRBV4-1; J: TRBJ2-2
CDR3: CASSLAPRGYEQYF; V: TRBV5-1; J: TRBJ2-7
CDR3: CASSLLGAYNEQFF; V: TRBV28; J: TRBJ2-1
CDR3: CASSTAPGTGVFRNQPQHF; V: TRBV18; J: TRBJ1-5
CDR3: CASSIRQRIETQYF; V: TRBV13; J: TRBJ2-5
CDR3: CATSRAGDIYGYTF; V: TRBV15; J: TRBJ1-2
CDR3: CASSAGSPQYF; V: TRBV10-2; J: TRBJ2-3
CDR3: CSARVRTPKRTDTQYF; V: TRBV20-1; J: TRBJ2-3
CDR3: CSFTYPAKNIQYF; V: TRBV20-1; J: TRBJ2-4
CDR3: CSASRAGVGTGELFF; V: TRBV20-1; J: TRBJ2-2
CDR3: CASSGGVSNQPQHF; V: TRBV12-3/TRBV12-4; J: TRBJ1-5
CDR3: CASSLRAGATDTQYF; V: TRBV7-9; J: TRBJ2-3
CDR3: CASSLLYMTSGDPYNEQFF; V: TRBV7-6; J: TRBJ2-1
CDR3: CSAPPWTSGGNEQFF; V: TRBV20-1; J: TRBJ2-1
CDR3: CASSKDRGGNQPQHF; V: TRBV7-9; J: TRBJ1-5
CDR3: CATQGNTNYNEQFF; V: TRBV15; J: TRBJ2-1
CDR3: CASMGLAGPRGTQYF; V: TRBV6-4; J: TRBJ2-3
CDR3: CASSQEVGSSWDTGELFF; V: TRBV4-2; J: TRBJ2-2
CDR3: CASSGQGWNQPQHF; V: TRBV5-5; J: TRBJ1-5
CDR3: CASSHRDRNYGYTF; V: TRBV18; J: TRBJ1-2
CDR3: CASSFTGTGPDYEQYF; V: TRBV27; J: TRBJ2-7
CDR3: CASSLVGAFMNTEAFF; V: TRBV5-5; J: TRBJ1-1
CDR3: CASSFAPNYEQYF; V: TRBV27; J: TRBJ2-7
CDR3: CASSPGGVQGDTEAFF; V: TRBV18; J: TRBJ1-1
CDR3: CASSTDKQETQYF; V: TRBV5-1; J: TRBJ2-5
CDR3: CSSGQGSTDTQYF; V: TRBV29-1; J: TRBJ2-3
CDR3: CSVDTRFWVYNEQFF; V: TRBV29-1; J: TRBJ2-1
CDR3: CASSVAGRVNQPQHF; V: TRBV9; J: TRBJ1-5
CDR3: CASGEAGKSLKSQYF; V: TRBV4-2; J: TRBJ2-4
CDR3: CASVRTAGGYDEQFF; V: TRBV12-3/TRBV12-4; J: TRBJ2-1
CDR3: CASSQRGKGGGQETQYF; V: TRBV4-3; J: TRBJ2-5
CDR3: CASSLRGRFSTDTQYF; V: TRBV5-8; J: TRBJ2-3
CDR3: CASSQGQSSPLHF; V: TRBV4-3; J: TRBJ1-6
CDR3: CASSQRHPDTEAFF; V: TRBV4-2; J: TRBJ1-1
CDR3: CASSYSGMGGGQTDTQYF; V: TRBV6-5; J: TRBJ2-3
CDR3: CATSDSGLSSGANVLTF; V: TRBV24-1; J: TRBJ2-6
CDR3: CASSQLGQQNTEAFF; V: TRBV5-6; J: TRBJ1-1
CDR3: CASSDRVRGQPQHF; V: TRBV28; J: TRBJ1-5
CDR3: CAISESGTRAEPSSYNSPLHF; V: TRBV10-3; J: TRBJ1-6
CDR3: CASSLTRGGLTQYF; V: TRBV5-1; J: TRBJ2-3
CDR3: CASSSQGTGKRNTEAFF; V: TRBV11-1; J: TRBJ1-1
CDR3: CASSLRQGKGYGYTF; V: TRBV7-2; J: TRBJ1-2
CDR3: CASSLEAGSEKLFF; V: TRBV11-2; J: TRBJ1-4
CDR3: CASSTYLEGGTQYF; V: TRBV7-2; J: TRBJ2-5
CDR3: CAISHRGIRETQYF; V: TRBV10-3; J: TRBJ2-5
CDR3: CASSPWTGSSGANVLTF; V: TRBV4-2; J: TRBJ2-6
CDR3: CASSLGPSGSYEQYF; V: TRBV13; J: TRBJ2-7
CDR3: CASSFLTLTQYF; V: TRBV28; J: TRBJ2-3
CDR3: CSASRPQLEQYF; V: TRBV20-1; J: TRBJ2-7
CDR3: CASSSILYTTNTGELFF; V: TRBV7-9; J: TRBJ2-2
CDR3: CSASGTLYNEQFF; V: TRBV20-1; J: TRBJ2-1
CDR3: CSVRAASPSTDTQYF; V: TRBV29-1; J: TRBJ2-3
CDR3: CASSLPRVEAFF; V: TRBV7-9; J: TRBJ1-1
CDR3: CASSPAPGLGSSYNEQFF; V: TRBV11-1; J: TRBJ2-1
CDR3: CASSQGRTNNEQFF; V: TRBV7-2; J: TRBJ2-1